These 20 T cell receptor beta chains were sequenced from one sample in a study of Graves' ophthalmopathy and Graves' hyperthyroidism. The TCR beta CDR3 regions underwent amplification from RNA transcripts. The library came from an HTBI-primed first-round RT-PCR and a second-round multiplex PCR. TCRdb re-called the multiplex PCR reads with MiXCR, one entry per CDR3 protein. The table includes roughly 160,000 distinct CDR3 sequences, 30% to 45% detected once. The sample was peripheral blood. All receptors derive from a woman in her forties with Graves' ophthalmopathy.

This clonotype was seen at least ten times. J is TRBJ2-2 and V is TRBV2, with D maybe TRBD2 (5 bases). Germline V gives CDR1 SNHLY, CDR2 FYNNEI. CDR3 size: 14 residues. V was shortened by 8 bases and J by 4 bases, with 14 bases between the two germline ends. For the CDR3, the DNA is TGTGCCAGCGGCTGGACTTACTCCACCGGGGAGCTGTTTTTT. Its translation: CASGWTYSTGELFF.

The V and J genes are TRBV27 and TRBJ1-1; no firm D call. Germline V gene lookup returns CDR1 MNHEY and CDR2 SMNVEV (reference sequence). The V end lost 3 bases, the J end lost 10 bases, and 15 bases lay between the germline ends. This CDR3 is built from 13 residues. The CDR3 reads CASSFIRGRGAFF. The DNA for the CDR3 is TGTGCCAGCAGTTTCATTCGTGGACGGGGAGCTTTCTTT.

The chain is built from TRBV6-5 and TRBJ1-2; 7 positions match TRBD1. Germline CDR1 MNHEY, CDR2 SVGAGI. J gave up 6 bases and V 0 bases, and 7 bases lay outside the gene matches. This CDR3 comprises 15 residues. The CDR3: CASSYSEGAANGYTF. The CDR3 DNA is TGTGCCAGCAGTTACTCAGAGGGGGCAGCGAATGGCTACACCTTC.

V and J are TRBV29-1 and TRBJ1-1; TRBD1 is a possible D gene (6 bases). This CDR3 region has 15 residues. In germline, CDR1 is SQVTM, CDR2 ANQGSEA. V gave up 7 bases and J gave up 2 bases, with 20 bases separating them. In DNA form, the CDR3 reads TGCAGCGCACCGGGGGCGGGATCTTTAAACACTGAAGCTTTCTTT. It yields the protein CSAPGAGSLNTEAFF.

This clonotype was picked up one time. The rearrangement links TRBV14 to TRBJ2-7; 8 nucleotides align to TRBD1. With 0 bases clipped from V and 4 bases from J, the junction kept 2 bases outside the gene matches. Germline CDR1 is SGHDN and CDR2 is FVKESK. The CDR3 has 14 amino acids. CDR3 protein: CASSQEDRAYEQYF. As DNA, the CDR3 is TGTGCCAGCAGCCAAGAGGACAGGGCGTACGAGCAGTACTTC. The full variable domain, with the rest looked up from reference TRBV14 and TRBJ2-7, is EAGVTQFPSHSVIEKGQTVTLRCDPISGHDNLYWYRRVMGKEIKFLLHFVKESKQDESGMPNNRFLAERTGGTYSTLKVQPAELEDSGVYFCASSQEDRAYEQYFGPGTRLTVT.

V gene TRBV12-3 or TRBV12-4 combines with J gene TRBJ1-1; 8 bases are a match to TRBD1. Trimming removed 6 bases from V and 5 bases from J; junction bases left unmatched: 8. This CDR3 comprises 14 residues. The CDR3 loop reads CASSSQGAWTEAFF. The CDR3 coding sequence is TGTGCCAGCAGCTCCCAGGGGGCTTGGACTGAAGCTTTCTTT.

This sequence joins TRBV29-1 and TRBJ2-5, with a tentative D call TRBD1 (5 bases). With 7 bases removed from V and 5 bases from J, the gap between germline ends came to 17 bases. Germline loops: CDR1 SQVTM, CDR2 ANQGSEA. This CDR3 comprises 13 residues. CDR3 region: CSAQTSGAETQYF. CDR3 DNA sequence: TGCAGCGCCCAAACGTCTGGGGCGGAGACCCAGTACTTC.

This clonotype was seen once. The chain combines TRBV6-5 with TRBJ2-5; 7 bases match TRBD1. V was pared by 0 bases and J by 5 bases, with 9 bases of the junction left unmatched. The CDR3 spans 16 residues. Germline CDR1 and CDR2: MNHEY and SVGAGI. CDR3 sequence: CASSYSPGQSVETQYF. The CDR3 region has the DNA TGTGCCAGCAGTTACTCGCCGGGACAGAGTGTGGAGACCCAGTACTTC.

This clonotype was found many times. The V call is TRBV10-3, the J call TRBJ1-1; 9 bases fit TRBD1. The CDR3 contains 13 residues. Unmatched junction bases numbered 3, after V lost 8 bases and J lost 2 bases. Germline lookup yields CDR1 ENHRY and CDR2 SYGVKD. CDR3 nucleotide sequence: TGTGCCATCGGGGGACAGGGCAACACTGAAGCTTTCTTT. Protein sequence: CAIGGQGNTEAFF.

This clonotype was seen a few times. The chain combines TRBV29-1 with TRBJ2-7; TRBD1 might be the D (6 bases). Per germline, CDR1 SQVTM and CDR2 ANQGSEA. Trimming cost V 3 bases and J 0 bases, with 6 bases left between them. This CDR3 comprises 12 residues. The CDR3 here is CSVEDSSYEQYF. In DNA, the CDR3 is TGCAGCGTTGAGGACAGCTCCTACGAGCAGTACTTC.

There are many counts of this clonotype. The chain carries TRBV6-5 and TRBJ1-5; TRBD1 matches at 8 bases. The CDR3 runs 14 residues. Germline loops: CDR1 MNHEY, CDR2 SVGAGI. V shed 6 bases and J 6 bases; nucleotides not matched to a gene: 7. The chain's CDR3 is CASRPTGAGQPQHF. CDR3 DNA: TGTGCCAGCAGGCCGACAGGGGCCGGTCAGCCCCAGCATTTT.

The chain employs TRBV12-3 or TRBV12-4 and TRBJ2-7; the D gene could be TRBD1 or TRBD2 (5 bases each). Between the trimmed V and J ends, which lost 3 bases and 3 bases, there was a span of 15 bases. This CDR3 has 15 amino acids. CDR3 residues: CASSFAGYGSYEQYF. DNA for the CDR3: TGTGCCAGCAGTTTCGCAGGGTATGGGAGCTACGAGCAGTACTTC.

This clonotype has ten or more counts. The V and J genes are TRBV12-3 or TRBV12-4 and TRBJ1-2; D is unclear. V gave up 5 bases and J gave up 4 bases, with 23 bases separating them. CDR3 size: 17 residues. CDR3 protein: CASSIWESQTQFYGYTF. In nucleotides, the CDR3 is TGTGCCAGCAGTATCTGGGAGTCCCAAACTCAATTCTATGGCTACACCTTC.

This clonotype was recorded many times. The V and J genes are TRBV6-1 and TRBJ2-3; TRBD2 matches 8 bases. J gave up 12 bases and V 5 bases, and 7 bases lay outside the gene matches. The germline gives CDR1 MNHNS, CDR2 SASEGT. This CDR3 comprises 12 residues. The CDR3 bases are TGTGCCAGCAGTACGGGGGGGAATGTTCAGTATTTT. Its protein product is CASSTGGNVQYF.

This clonotype was detected ten times or more. The chain joins TRBV6-2 or TRBV6-3 to TRBJ1-5; possible D gene TRBD1, 5 bases. CDR3 length equals 15 residues. CDR1 is MNHEY, CDR2 SVGEGT, per germline. V gave up 2 bases and J gave up 2 bases, with 10 bases separating them. CDR3 region: CASSYAGVGNQPQHF. As DNA, the CDR3 is TGTGCCAGCAGTTACGCGGGGGTGGGCAATCAGCCCCAGCATTTT.

This clonotype was picked up many times. V usage is TRBV10-3 and J usage is TRBJ1-1, with D perhaps TRBD1 (6 bases). The CDR3 runs 14 residues. The germline V gene encodes CDR1 ENHRY and CDR2 SYGVKD. The V end lost 6 bases, the J end lost 1 base, and 12 bases lay between the germline ends. CDR3 in amino acids: CAIRTGTQNTEAFF. The CDR3 DNA sequence: TGTGCCATCAGGACTGGGACACAGAACACTGAAGCTTTCTTT.

The chain carries TRBV2 and TRBJ2-5; tentative D call: TRBD1 (6 bases). The CDR3 runs to 14 residues. Germline V gene sequence: CDR1 SNHLY, CDR2 FYNNEI. Trimming took 4 bases from V and 0 from J, leaving 9 bases between them. In nucleotides, the CDR3 is TGTGCCAGCAGTGCACAGGGATACCAAGAGACCCAGTACTTC. This sequence encodes CASSAQGYQETQYF. The full variable domain, its missing parts supplied by reference TRBV2 and TRBJ2-5, is EPEVTQTPSHQVTQMGQEVILRCVPISNHLYFYWYRQILGQKVEFLVSFYNNEISEKSEIFDDQFSVERPDGSNFTLKIRSTKLEDSAMYFCASSAQGYQETQYFGPGTRLLVL.

There are many counts of this clonotype. The chain uses TRBV10-2 and TRBJ1-2; D may be TRBD1 (5 bases). Germline V gene data show CDR1 as WSHSY and CDR2 as SAAADI. Trimming left V 4 bases short and J 7 bases short, with 13 bases between. This CDR3 is 13 amino acids long. The CDR3 DNA reads TGCGCCAGCAGTGCCCAGGGCTCAGGTGGCTACACCTTC. Its protein is CASSAQGSGGYTF.

This clonotype was counted ten times or more. The genes are TRBV6-1 and TRBJ1-5, with 11 positions matching TRBD1. Trimming removed 3 bases from V and 4 bases from J; junction bases left unmatched: 5. This CDR3 comprises 16 residues. Germline V gene sequence: CDR1 MNHNS, CDR2 SASEGT. The CDR3 loop reads CASSDPGQGANQPQHF. The DNA for the CDR3 is TGTGCCAGCAGTGACCCCGGACAGGGGGCAAATCAGCCCCAGCATTTT.

This clonotype has at least ten counts. The chain is built from TRBV7-2 and TRBJ1-2, with 9 bases matching TRBD1. This CDR3 is 13 amino acids long. Germline V lookup: CDR1 SGHTA, CDR2 FQGNSA. V lost 8 bases to trimming and J lost 8 bases; unmatched junction nucleotides: 9. The CDR3 here is CASGPGQGLGYTF. For the CDR3, the DNA is TGTGCCAGCGGTCCGGGACAGGGACTAGGCTACACCTTC.